This TCR beta chain was obtained from a study of identical twins. This CDR3 has 14 residues. Trimming took 2 bases from V and 3 from J, leaving 11 bases between them. Per the germline V gene, CDR1 is SGHRS and CDR2 is YFSETQ. After template switching added a universal primer site, the resulting cDNA carried unique molecular identifiers. MiXCR was run by TCRdb on the 5' RACE reads, yielding one entry per CDR3 protein. Here the sample spans 400,000 or so distinct CDR3 sequences, roughly 9% being singletons. This clonotype was seen many times. Its antigen remains unidentified. Overall study findings and caveats: The study found weaker excess twin sharing in beta out-of-frame sequences. Insertions ran lower in abundant cord blood beta clonotypes, though not in memory repertoires.

Healthy Caucasians made up all donors. The V and J genes are TRBV5-1 and TRBJ1-1, with a possible D match to TRBD1 (5 bases). The sequenced sample was naive T cells sorted from blood. The clonotype comes from a woman aged 45-60 years in good health. CDR3 sequence (DNA): TGCGCCAGCAGCTTTTTCGGGGGGGACACTGAAGCTTTCTTT. This gives the protein CASSFFGGDTEAFF.